This T cell receptor beta chain stems from a study of T cell changes during pregnancy in multiple sclerosis. Only in-frame clones appear in the TCRdb table, and some are missing; sequencing was by immunoSEQ multiplex PCR. The repertoire holds under 35,000 clones, with roughly nine tenths as singletons. V was cut by 4 bases and J by 3 bases, with 12 bases left in between. CDR3 length: 15 residues. The V gene's germline CDR1 is MNHNS and CDR2 SASEGT. This receptor was taken from a female donor with multiple sclerosis, enrolled in a pregnancy study. Here the sequenced sample was CD8+ T cells from peripheral blood mononuclear cells, taken before pregnancy. The chain recombines TRBV6-1 with TRBJ2-2, with D perhaps TRBD2 (6 bases). In DNA form, the CDR3 reads TGTGCCAGCAGTGGACTCCGGGACTACACCGGGGAGCTGTTTTTT. The encoded protein is CASSGLRDYTGELFF.